What follows are 16 T cell receptor beta chains derived from one specimen sequenced in a study of T cells expressing NK-cell markers. Reanalyzing the 5' RACE reads, TCRdb keeps one entry per CDR3 protein, without DNA. This sample carries 150,000 to 180,000 distinct CDR3 sequences, with approximately 35% going to the ten biggest clones. The sample comprised blood T cells: a sorted CD56 or NKG2C T cell subset, CD4+ or CD8+ T cells, or bulk PBMC T cells (not recorded which). These receptors all stem from a woman in her forties or fifties in good health.

The chain links TRBV7-2 to TRBJ1-4. CDR1 and CDR2 (germline): SGHTA, FQGNSA. This CDR3 has 14 residues. Here the CDR3 reads CASSLVGVDEKLFF.

The V call is TRBV20-1, the J call TRBJ2-1; TCRdb proposes TRBD2, but this gene call is untestable without DNA. Per the germline V gene, CDR1 is DFQATT and CDR2 is SNEGSKA (reference sequence). This CDR3 has 16 amino acids. The CDR3 sequence: CSATPEGTSSYNKQFF.

The chain carries TRBV10-3 and TRBJ2-7. CDR1 ENHRY and CDR2 SYGVKD come from the germline V gene. The CDR3 runs 15 residues. CDR3 in amino acids: CAIRLDGHSIYEQYF.

The gene calls are TRBV27 and TRBJ1-1. Looked up from germline, CDR1 is MNHEY and CDR2 is SMNVEV (reference sequence). The length of the CDR3 is 12 residues. This chain's CDR3 is CASSLWGAEAFF.

The rearrangement joins TRBV24-1 to TRBJ2-1; TCRdb's D call, TRBD2, is unchecked because there is no DNA. There are 14 residues in the CDR3. Per germline, CDR1 KGHDR and CDR2 SFDVKD. The CDR3 protein is CATSDLRAVSEQFF.

The chain uses TRBV15 and TRBJ2-2; there is no DNA to check the TCRdb D call of TRBD1. CDR1 and CDR2 from the germline V gene are LNHNV and YYDKDF (reference sequence). CDR3 length: 16 residues. The CDR3 loop reads CATRTLTTGRTGELFF.

CDR3 sequence reads: CAIITPNTGELFF. The rearrangement joins TRBV11-3 to TRBJ2-2. This CDR3 comprises 13 residues. Looked up from germline, CDR1 is SGHNT and CDR2 is YENEEA.

This chain connects TRBV20-1 to TRBJ2-2; with no DNA, the TCRdb D assignment of TRBD1 cannot be verified. The CDR3 covers 17 residues. CDR1 and CDR2 (germline): DFQATT, SNEGSKA (reference sequence). The CDR3 protein is CSAISPGQQENTGELFF.

The chain joins TRBV27 to TRBJ1-2; TCRdb picks TRBD1, but there is no DNA to check that call. The CDR3 is made up of 14 amino acids. Germline CDR1 reads MNHEY; CDR2 reads SMNVEV (reference sequence). The CDR3 sequence: CASSLHREVYGYTF.

The chain couples TRBV2 to TRBJ2-1. CDR1 and CDR2 (germline): SNHLY, FYNNEI. The CDR3 covers 13 residues. CDR3 sequence reads: CASRDPAWNEQFF.

V usage is TRBV3-1 and J usage is TRBJ2-1. The CDR3 runs to 13 residues. The germline V gene has CDR1 LGHDT and CDR2 YNNKEL (reference sequence). The CDR3 protein is CASSDRSYNEQFF.

The CDR3 sequence: CASSSRDLPRNEQFF. The chain employs TRBV5-8 and TRBJ2-1; TCRdb's assignment of TRBD2 cannot be checked, as there is no DNA. Germline CDR1 and CDR2: SGHTS and YDEGEE. The CDR3 covers 15 residues.

V is TRBV29-1 and J is TRBJ1-1; TCRdb returns TRBD1, unconfirmable since there is no DNA. Germline-derived CDR1 and CDR2 are SQVTM and ANQGSEA. The CDR3 is 16 residues long. The CDR3 here is CSVAGTGGSLGTEAFF.

The gene calls are TRBV7-8 and TRBJ2-3; with no DNA, the TCRdb D assignment of TRBD2 cannot be verified. CDR1 SGHVS and CDR2 FQNEAQ come from the germline V gene. This CDR3 is 15 amino acids long. The CDR3 loop reads CASSLGRTYTDTQYF.

This chain connects TRBV12-3 or TRBV12-4 to TRBJ2-1; TCRdb's D call, TRBD2, is unchecked because there is no DNA. CDR3 length: 17 amino acids. The CDR3 loop reads CASEGLAGKATYNEQFF.

This chain joins TRBV12-3 or TRBV12-4 and TRBJ2-5; TCRdb outputs TRBD1, but without DNA this stays unchecked. This CDR3 spans 15 amino acids. The CDR3 here is CASSFLTGVGETQYF.